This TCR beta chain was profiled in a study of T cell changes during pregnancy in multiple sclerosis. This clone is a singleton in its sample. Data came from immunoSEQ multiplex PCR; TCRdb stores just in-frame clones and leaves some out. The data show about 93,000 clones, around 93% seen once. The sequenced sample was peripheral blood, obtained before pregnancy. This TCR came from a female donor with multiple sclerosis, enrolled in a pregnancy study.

The CDR3 here is CASSVGVRAQGYGYTF. The CDR3 DNA follows: TGTGCCAGCAGCGTAGGAGTTCGGGCGCAGGGCTATGGCTACACCTTC. The rearrangement joins TRBV9 to TRBJ1-2, with D tentatively TRBD1 (5 bases). The germline gives CDR1 SGDLS, CDR2 YYNGEE. The CDR3 loop spans 16 amino acids. Trimming pared 0 bases from V and 4 bases from J, leaving 16 bases between.